A single sample gave rise to the 2 T cell receptor beta chains below, sequenced in a study of T cells in Graves' hyperthyroidism and ophthalmopathy. TCR beta CDR3 regions were amplified from RNA. The HTBI primer set served for first-round RT-PCR of the TCR CDR3. TCRdb re-derived calls from the multiplex PCR reads in MiXCR, one entry per CDR3 protein. This table holds 450,000 to 700,000 distinct CDR3 sequences, under 60% found once. The sequencing sample was made of peripheral blood or thyroid tissue (not recorded which). These receptors originate from an adult woman with Graves' disease, either hyperthyroidism or ophthalmopathy (not recorded which).

With respect to this clonotype: The CDR3 does not close with the conserved phenylalanine or tryptophan, likely indicating a read error. The CDR3 DNA is TGTGCCAGCAGTGTGCTGTTGGGACAGCCCCAGCATCTT. It translates to CASSVLLGQPQHL. The gene calls are TRBV2 and TRBJ1-5; no definite D call. Trimming stripped 4 bases from V and 7 bases from J, with 11 bases between. CDR1 SNHLY and CDR2 FYNNEI come from the germline V gene. The CDR3 is made up of 13 amino acids.

This clonotype has just a few counts. The rearrangement joins TRBV20-1 to TRBJ2-5; 8 nucleotides agree with TRBD1. The CDR3 covers 14 residues. Germline lookup yields CDR1 DFQATT and CDR2 SNEGSKA (reference sequence). J lost 5 bases, V lost 6 bases, and 11 bases had no gene match. CDR3 residues: CSAIEPGQGETQYF. Here the CDR3 DNA reads TGCAGTGCCATCGAACCCGGACAGGGCGAGACCCAGTACTTC.